A single sample is the source of the 22 T cell receptor beta chains below, sequenced in a study of blood T cell repertoires in COVID-19. The data were produced by immunoSEQ multiplex PCR, yet TCRdb's version contains in-frame clones alone and is incomplete. This sample has about 220,000 clones; around 82% occur once, and the top ten carry 7% to 8.5%. Specimen: peripheral blood. These receptor sequences come from a woman aged 70-85 years with acute or convalescent COVID-19.

This chain uses TRBV7-3 with TRBJ2-3, with TRBD2 identical over 15 bases. The CDR3 covers 17 residues. The V and J ends lost 1 base and 5 bases, in that order; junction bases with no gene match: 4. The germline gives CDR1 SGHTA, CDR2 FQGTGA. The CDR3 region is CASSLNGLAGGKDTQYF. In nucleotides, the CDR3 is TGTGCCAGCAGCTTAAACGGACTAGCGGGGGGGAAAGATACGCAGTATTTT. Combining the CDR3 with reference TRBV7-3 and TRBJ2-3 gives the whole variable domain GAGVSQTPSNKVTEKGKYVELRCDPISGHTALYWYRQSLGQGPEFLIYFQGTGAADDSGLPNDRFFAVRPEGSVSTLKIQRTERGDSAVYLCASSLNGLAGGKDTQYFGPGTRLTVL.

The table lists this clone with a count of one. The J gene is TRBJ2-5, the V gene TRBV19; 15 bases line up with TRBD2. J lost 3 bases, V lost 6 bases, and 8 bases had no gene match. The germline CDR1 and CDR2 sequences are LNHDA and SQIVND (reference sequence). CDR3 length equals 17 residues. CDR3 in amino acids: CASSGLAGGPFEETQYF. CDR3 DNA sequence: TGTGCCAGTAGCGGACTAGCGGGGGGGCCTTTTGAAGAGACCCAGTACTTC.

CDR3 protein: CASSLAGYTEAFF. The CDR3, as DNA: TGTGCCAGCAGTTTGGCAGGTTATACTGAAGCTTTCTTT. The V gene is TRBV11-1, the J gene TRBJ1-1, with D unclear. CDR1 is SGHAT, CDR2 FQDESV, per germline (reference sequence). The germline V and J ends were trimmed by 6 bases and 5 bases, with 13 bases remaining between them. The CDR3 consists of 13 residues.

The CDR3 DNA reads as TGTGCCAGCGACCCCAGGTTGGTGAACACTGAAGCTTTCTTT. Amino acid sequence: CASDPRLVNTEAFF. The chain couples TRBV2 to TRBJ1-1; D is unresolved. V was cut by 8 bases and J by 0 bases, with 13 bases left in between. Germline assignment: CDR1 SNHLY and CDR2 FYNNEI. This CDR3 spans 14 amino acids.

The chain employs TRBV11-2 and TRBJ2-1; the match to TRBD2 covers 15 bases. The CDR3 consists of 19 residues. Germline CDR1 is SGHAT and CDR2 is FQNNGV. J was trimmed by 3 bases and V by 5 bases; bases with no gene match: 11. The CDR3 nucleotides are TGTGCCAGCAGCCGTACGTCCGGGACTAGCGGGGGGTTCTACAATGAGCAGTTCTTC. Its protein product is CASSRTSGTSGGFYNEQFF. Supplemented by reference TRBV11-2 and TRBJ2-1, the full variable domain reads EAGVAQSPRYKIIEKRQSVAFWCNPISGHATLYWYQQILGQGPKLLIQFQNNGVVDDSQLPKDRFSAERLKGVDSTLKIQPAKLEDSAVYLCASSRTSGTSGGFYNEQFFGPGTRLTVL.

J is TRBJ2-5 and V is TRBV6-6, with D possibly matching TRBD1 (6 bases). V was trimmed by 3 bases and J by 2 bases, leaving 10 bases between them. The CDR3 totals 14 residues. Germline CDR1 MNHNY, CDR2 SVGAGI (reference sequence). DNA of the CDR3: TGTGCCAGCAGTTATTCGGACAGACAAGAGACCCAGTACTTC. Its protein is CASSYSDRQETQYF.

This chain joins TRBV24-1 and TRBJ2-2; 7 bases agree with TRBD1. CDR1 KGHDR and CDR2 SFDVKD come from the germline V gene. This CDR3 region has 17 residues. V lost 6 bases to trimming and J lost 4 bases; unmatched junction nucleotides: 13. The CDR3 here is CATSSPTGDLVTGELFF. CDR3 bases: TGTGCCACCAGTTCCCCTACAGGGGATCTTGTCACCGGGGAGCTGTTTTTT.

The rearrangement joins TRBV24-1 to TRBJ2-1, with 11 bases lining up with TRBD1. CDR1 KGHDR and CDR2 SFDVKD come from the germline V gene. V was pared by 1 base and J by 6 bases, with 7 bases of the junction left unmatched. The length of the CDR3 is 17 residues. The DNA of the CDR3 is TGTGCCACCAGTGATTTAATAGGACAGGGGGCGACCAATGAGCAGTTCTTC. The encoded protein is CATSDLIGQGATNEQFF.

The rearrangement joins TRBV6-5 to TRBJ2-7, with TRBD1 matching over 10 bases. With V trimmed by 6 bases and J by 6 bases, 5 bases remained unmatched. The CDR3 runs to 13 residues. Per the germline V gene, CDR1 is MNHEY and CDR2 is SVGAGI. The CDR3, as DNA: TGTGCCAGCAGGCCCGGGACAGGGGTCGAGCAGTACGTC. It yields the protein CASRPGTGVEQYV.

The rearrangement joins TRBV5-1 to TRBJ2-3; 9 bases are a match to TRBD2. This CDR3 is 16 amino acids long. V lost 0 bases and J lost 2; bases outside the gene matches: 4. Germline V gene sequence: CDR1 SGHRS, CDR2 YFSETQ. The CDR3 reads CASSLGSGGPTDTQYF. The CDR3 DNA follows: TGCGCCAGCAGCTTGGGAAGCGGGGGGCCCACAGATACGCAGTATTTT.

V usage is TRBV29-1 and J usage is TRBJ2-1; possibly TRBD1 for D (6 bases). V was clipped by 3 bases and J by 12 bases, with 18 bases between them. There are 13 residues in the CDR3. Germline V CDR1 and CDR2: SQVTM, ANQGSEA. CDR3 coding DNA: TGCAGCGTTGAGTGGCTCTCGACAGGTATGCAGTTCTTC. Its translation is CSVEWLSTGMQFF.

This clone was counted between two and nine times. The chain has TRBV27 and TRBJ2-7; no definite D call. V lost 0 bases, J lost 3 bases, and 6 bases lay in between. CDR3 length: 13 amino acids. Germline values: CDR1 MNHEY, CDR2 SMNVEV (reference sequence). The CDR3 sequence: CASSLSSGYEQYF. For the CDR3, the DNA is TGTGCCAGCAGTTTATCCTCAGGCTACGAGCAGTACTTC.

The DNA of the CDR3 is TGCGCCAGCAATGAGGGATATAATGAAAAACTGTTTTTT. This codes for CASNEGYNEKLFF. The rearrangement joins TRBV5-1 to TRBJ1-4; no clear D. V was pared by 6 bases and J by 4 bases, with 10 bases between. The CDR3 loop spans 13 amino acids. The germline CDR1 and CDR2 sequences are SGHRS and YFSETQ.

The chain uses TRBV4-1 and TRBJ2-1; 9 nucleotides line up with TRBD2. Germline V gene data show CDR1 as MGHRA and CDR2 as YSYEKL. The CDR3 is made up of 16 amino acids. After removal of 2 bases from V and 4 bases from J, the junction contained 6 bases not matched to a gene. The CDR3 here is CASSQTLAGSYNEQFF. Written as DNA, the CDR3 is TGCGCCAGCAGCCAAACCCTAGCGGGGTCTTACAATGAGCAGTTCTTC.

The chain has TRBV6-5 and TRBJ2-3; a weak D match, TRBD2 (6 bases). V lost 2 bases, J lost 1 base, and 10 bases lay in between. CDR3 length equals 15 residues. The germline gives CDR1 MNHEY, CDR2 SVGAGI. CDR3 sequence: CASSYDASGTDTQYF. The CDR3 DNA sequence: TGTGCCAGCAGTTACGATGCTAGCGGCACAGATACGCAGTATTTT.

This clone was found a few times. The J gene is TRBJ1-1, the V gene TRBV15; D is perhaps TRBD1 (5 bases). The CDR3 has 15 amino acids. V dropped 0 bases and J dropped 6 bases, with 14 bases sitting between them. Germline V CDR1 and CDR2: LNHNV, YYDKDF (reference sequence). In nucleotides, the CDR3 is TGTGCCACCAGCAGAGATGGGGCCGGGGAGGCTGAAGCTTTCTTT. Its translation is CATSRDGAGEAEAFF.

V is TRBV27 and J is TRBJ2-2, with D possibly being TRBD1 (6 bases). Per the germline V gene, CDR1 is MNHEY and CDR2 is SMNVEV (reference sequence). The CDR3 spans 14 residues. V was shortened by 8 bases and J by 6 bases, with 16 bases between the two germline ends. Here the CDR3 reads CASQQGRASGELFF. In nucleotides, the CDR3 is TGTGCCAGCCAACAGGGTCGGGCTTCCGGGGAGCTGTTTTTT.

The sample holds one count of this clone. The chain joins TRBV7-2 to TRBJ2-1; 8 positions agree with TRBD2. The CDR3 has 18 residues. CDR1 and CDR2 from the germline V gene are SGHTA and FQGNSA. V gave up 0 bases and J gave up 7 bases; unmatched junction bases: 14. Here the CDR3 reads CASSLAEGGGPLWNEQFF. The DNA for the CDR3 is TGTGCCAGCAGCTTAGCTGAGGGCGGGGGGCCACTTTGGAATGAGCAGTTCTTC.

This clone was found once. The gene calls are TRBV10-1 and TRBJ2-3, with D possibly TRBD2 on 6 matching bases. The germline CDR1 and CDR2 sequences are WNHNN and SYGVQD (reference sequence). Trimming pared 10 bases from V and 6 bases from J, leaving 14 bases between. The length of the CDR3 is 12 residues. CDR3 coding DNA: TGCGCCACCGGGACTTCAGGGGATACGCAGTATTTT. It codes for CATGTSGDTQYF.

This sequence joins TRBV7-2 and TRBJ2-5; D might be TRBD2 (6 bases). Per the germline V gene, CDR1 is SGHTA and CDR2 is FQGNSA. The CDR3 contains 14 residues. Trimming shortened V by 5 bases and J by 4 bases, and 14 bases separated the two germline ends. Written as DNA, the CDR3 is TGTGCCAGCAGCACCCGGAGGGCGGGAGAGACCCAGTACTTC. Translated: CASSTRRAGETQYF. The whole variable domain, filled in from reference TRBV7-2 and TRBJ2-5, reads GAGVSQSPSNKVTEKGKDVELRCDPISGHTALYWYRQSLGQGLEFLIYFQGNSAPDKSGLPSDRFSAERTGGSVSTLTIQRTQQEDSAVYLCASSTRRAGETQYFGPGTRLLVL.

V and J are TRBV7-2 and TRBJ2-5; the match to TRBD2 covers 12 bases. The CDR3 spans 16 residues. The junction had 9 bases not matched to a gene; V was cut back by 3 bases and J by 7 bases. Per germline, CDR1 SGHTA and CDR2 FQGNSA. CDR3 coding DNA: TGTGCCAGCAGCTTCGCTAGCGGGGGGGCAGGGGGGACCCAGTACTTC. Protein product: CASSFASGGAGGTQYF.

The chain couples TRBV14 to TRBJ2-5; D is possibly TRBD2 (7 bases). The CDR3 sequence is 16 residues long. From germline, CDR1 is SGHDN and CDR2 FVKESK. V dropped 0 bases and J dropped 6 bases, with 17 bases sitting between them. The CDR3 here is CASSQDGGARGKTQYF. In DNA, the CDR3 is TGTGCCAGCAGCCAAGATGGGGGGGCGCGAGGAAAGACCCAGTACTTC. Full variable domain (missing parts from reference TRBV14 and TRBJ2-5): EAGVTQFPSHSVIEKGQTVTLRCDPISGHDNLYWYRRVMGKEIKFLLHFVKESKQDESGMPNNRFLAERTGGTYSTLKVQPAELEDSGVYFCASSQDGGARGKTQYFGPGTRLLVL.